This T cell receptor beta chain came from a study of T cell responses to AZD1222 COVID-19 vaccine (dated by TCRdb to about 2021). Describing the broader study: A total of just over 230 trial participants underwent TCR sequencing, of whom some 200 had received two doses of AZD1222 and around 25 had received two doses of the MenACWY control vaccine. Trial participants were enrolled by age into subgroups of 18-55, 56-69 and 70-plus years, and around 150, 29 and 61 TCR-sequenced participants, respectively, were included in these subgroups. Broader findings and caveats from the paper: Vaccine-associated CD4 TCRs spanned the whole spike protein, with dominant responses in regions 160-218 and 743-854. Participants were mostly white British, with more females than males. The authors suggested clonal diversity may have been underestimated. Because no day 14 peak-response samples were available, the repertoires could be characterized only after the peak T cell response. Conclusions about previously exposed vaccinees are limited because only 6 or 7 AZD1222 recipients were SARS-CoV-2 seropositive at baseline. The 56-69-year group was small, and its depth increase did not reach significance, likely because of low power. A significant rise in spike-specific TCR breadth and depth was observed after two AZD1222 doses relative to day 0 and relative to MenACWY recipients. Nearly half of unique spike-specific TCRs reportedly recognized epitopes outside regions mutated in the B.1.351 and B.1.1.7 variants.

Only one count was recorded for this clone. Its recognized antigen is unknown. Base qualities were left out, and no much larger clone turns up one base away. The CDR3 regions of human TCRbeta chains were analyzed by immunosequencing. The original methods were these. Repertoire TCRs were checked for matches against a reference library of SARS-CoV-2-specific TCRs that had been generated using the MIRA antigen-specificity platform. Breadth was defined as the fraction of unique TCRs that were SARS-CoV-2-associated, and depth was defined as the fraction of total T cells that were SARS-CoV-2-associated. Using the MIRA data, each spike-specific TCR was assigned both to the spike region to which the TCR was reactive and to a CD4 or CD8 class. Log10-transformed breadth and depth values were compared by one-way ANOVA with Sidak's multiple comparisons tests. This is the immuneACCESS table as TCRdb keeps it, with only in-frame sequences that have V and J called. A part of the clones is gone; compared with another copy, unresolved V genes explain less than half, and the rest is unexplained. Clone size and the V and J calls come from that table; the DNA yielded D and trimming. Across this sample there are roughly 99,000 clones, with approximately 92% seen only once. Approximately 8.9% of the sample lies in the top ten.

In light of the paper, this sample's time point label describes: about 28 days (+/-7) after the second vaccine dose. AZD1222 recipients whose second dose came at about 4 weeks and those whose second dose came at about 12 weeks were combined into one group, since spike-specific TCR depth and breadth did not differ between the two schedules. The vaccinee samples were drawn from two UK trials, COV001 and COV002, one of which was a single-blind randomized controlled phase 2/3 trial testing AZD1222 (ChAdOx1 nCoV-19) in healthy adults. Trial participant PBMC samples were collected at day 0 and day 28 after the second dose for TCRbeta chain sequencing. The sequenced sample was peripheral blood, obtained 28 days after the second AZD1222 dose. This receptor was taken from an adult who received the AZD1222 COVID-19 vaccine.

The CDR3 amino acid sequence is: CASSGRGRVTGELFF. The DNA sequence is as follows: TGTGCCAGCAGCGGCAGGGGGCGAGTCACCGGGGAGCTGTTTTTT. The chain was built from TRBV5-6 and TRBJ2-2, with 8 central nucleotides matching TRBD1. CDR1 SGHDT and CDR2 YYEEEE were looked up in the germline V gene. V and J are trimmed by 4 bases and 4 bases, and the gene matches miss 6 bases of the junction. Including the terminal cysteine and phenylalanine, the CDR3 comprises 15 residues. The only DNA kept is the CDR3, 45 bases in frame from the first base.